The 4 T cell receptor beta chains below were found in one sample sequenced in a study of blood T cell repertoires in COVID-19. Clones were read by immunoSEQ multiplex PCR, and TCRdb kept only the in-frame ones, dropping some. The repertoire holds roughly 220,000 clones, with around 83% as singletons. The sample consisted of peripheral blood. These receptor sequences come from a woman aged 50 to 60 with COVID-19, enrolled during active disease.

The chain joins TRBV11-2 to TRBJ2-1; the D gene is possibly TRBD1 (5 bases). Trimming took off 1 base at V and 7 bases at J, with 14 bases between the two ends. CDR3 size: 15 residues. Germline CDR1 SGHAT, CDR2 FQNNGV. The CDR3 DNA follows: TGTGCCAGCAGCTTAGTTCAGGGTGGGGCGAATGAGCAGTTCTTC. It codes for CASSLVQGGANEQFF. The complete variable domain, with remaining parts taken from reference TRBV11-2 and TRBJ2-1, reads EAGVAQSPRYKIIEKRQSVAFWCNPISGHATLYWYQQILGQGPKLLIQFQNNGVVDDSQLPKDRFSAERLKGVDSTLKIQPAKLEDSAVYLCASSLVQGGANEQFFGPGTRLTVL.

V usage is TRBV25-1 and J usage is TRBJ2-7; D is uncertain. Germline V lookup: CDR1 MGHDK, CDR2 SYGVNS. CDR3 length: 14 amino acids. V shed 6 bases and J shed 4 bases, with 16 bases lying between them. CDR3 nucleotides: TGTGCCAGCAGCCTTGGTGGCAGAAATTACGAGCAGTACTTC. The encoded protein is CASSLGGRNYEQYF.

The chain carries TRBV6-5 and TRBJ1-2; TRBD1 aligns across 9 bases. The CDR3 extends over 15 amino acids. Germline V CDR1 and CDR2: MNHEY, SVGAGI. The ends lost 6 bases at V and 2 bases at J; junction bases unmatched: 7. For the CDR3, the DNA is TGTGCCAGCAGACGGGGACAGGGAAGGAACTATGGCTACACCTTC. Encoded protein: CASRRGQGRNYGYTF.

The chain links TRBV3-1 (or the pseudogene TRBV3-2) to TRBJ2-5, with 10 bases fitting TRBD2. V lost 4 bases and J lost 8; bases outside the gene matches: 10. CDR3 size: 15 residues. Germline loops: CDR1 LGHDT, CDR2 YNNKEL (reference sequence). The CDR3 coding sequence is TGTGCCAGCAGCCTGCAAAGCGGGGGGGTGGTAACCCAGTACTTC. This translates into CASSLQSGGVVTQYF.